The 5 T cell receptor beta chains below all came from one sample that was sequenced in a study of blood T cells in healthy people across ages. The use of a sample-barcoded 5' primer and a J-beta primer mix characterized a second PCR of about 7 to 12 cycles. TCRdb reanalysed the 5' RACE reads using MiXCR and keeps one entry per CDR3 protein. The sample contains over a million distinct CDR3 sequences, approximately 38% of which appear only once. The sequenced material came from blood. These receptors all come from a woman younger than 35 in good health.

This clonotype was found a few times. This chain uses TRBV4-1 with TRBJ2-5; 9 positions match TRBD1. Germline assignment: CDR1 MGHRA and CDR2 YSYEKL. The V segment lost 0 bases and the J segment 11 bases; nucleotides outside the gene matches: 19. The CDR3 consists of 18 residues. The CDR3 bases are TGCGCCAGCAGCCAAGATGAAGGAGCGGGACAGGGCTACAATGAGCAGTACTTC. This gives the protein CASSQDEGAGQGYNEQYF.

CDR3 in amino acids: CAWSGGQVATTF. The DNA of the CDR3 is TGTGCCTGGAGTGGGGGACAGGTCGCGACCACCTTC. The chain couples TRBV30 to TRBJ1-2; 8 bases agree with TRBD1. Germline values: CDR1 GTSNPN, CDR2 SVGIG (reference sequence). The junction had 8 bases not matched to a gene; V was cut back by 1 base and J by 13 bases. The CDR3 contains 12 residues.

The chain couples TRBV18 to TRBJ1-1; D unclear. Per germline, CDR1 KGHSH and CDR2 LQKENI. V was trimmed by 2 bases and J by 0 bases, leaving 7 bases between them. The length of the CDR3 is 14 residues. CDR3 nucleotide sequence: TGTGCCAGCTCACCATTGGCTCTGAACACTGAAGCTTTCTTT. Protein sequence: CASSPLALNTEAFF.

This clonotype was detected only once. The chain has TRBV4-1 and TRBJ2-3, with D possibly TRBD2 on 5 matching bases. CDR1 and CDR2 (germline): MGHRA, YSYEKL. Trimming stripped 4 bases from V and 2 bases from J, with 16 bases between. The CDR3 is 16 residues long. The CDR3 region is CASSPRLLADTDTQYF. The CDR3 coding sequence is TGCGCCAGCAGCCCGCGTTTGCTAGCCGACACAGATACGCAGTATTTT.

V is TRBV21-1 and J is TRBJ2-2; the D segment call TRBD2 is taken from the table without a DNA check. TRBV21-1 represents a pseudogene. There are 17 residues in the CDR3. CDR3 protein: CASSSGLAGEIGGELFF. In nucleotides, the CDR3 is TGTGCCAGCAGCAGCGGACTAGCGGGAGAGATTGGCGGGGAGCTGTTTTTT.